Given below is one TCR beta chain in context. V shed 6 bases and J shed 8 bases, with 11 bases lying between them. This CDR3 region has 13 residues. The sample comes from a study of Ad26.COV2.S vaccination and SARS-CoV-2 variants. The treatment was: 19 received Ad26.COV2.S at low or high dose, single or two shots; several received placebo; per-sample allocation not given. Following the first vaccine or placebo injection, samples were taken on day 63. Sequencing was performed with immunoSEQ multiplex PCR; in TCRdb, only in-frame clones are kept and a portion is missing. The table includes 500,000 or so clones, roughly 89% detected once.

The source was peripheral blood, collected in a trial of Ad26.COV2.S vaccine versus placebo. V is TRBV12-3 or TRBV12-4 and J is TRBJ1-6; no clear D. The sequence was obtained from a person between 18 and 60 years old who received the Ad26.COV2.S COVID-19 vaccine or a placebo. Here the CDR3 reads CASSLNLDSPLHF. As DNA, the CDR3 is TGTGCCAGCAGCCTAAACTTAGATTCACCCCTCCACTTT.